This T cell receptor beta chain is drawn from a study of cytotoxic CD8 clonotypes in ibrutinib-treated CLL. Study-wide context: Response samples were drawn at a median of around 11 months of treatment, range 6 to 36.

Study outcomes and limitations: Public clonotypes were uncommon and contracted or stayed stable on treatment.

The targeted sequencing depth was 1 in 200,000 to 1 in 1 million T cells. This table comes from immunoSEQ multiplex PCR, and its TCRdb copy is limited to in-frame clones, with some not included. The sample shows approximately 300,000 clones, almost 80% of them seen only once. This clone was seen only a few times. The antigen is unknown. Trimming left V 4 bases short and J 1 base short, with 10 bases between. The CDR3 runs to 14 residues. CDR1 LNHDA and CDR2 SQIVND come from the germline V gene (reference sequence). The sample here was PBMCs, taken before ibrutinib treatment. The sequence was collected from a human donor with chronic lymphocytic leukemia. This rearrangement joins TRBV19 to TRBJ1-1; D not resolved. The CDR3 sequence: CASSNRTANTEAFF. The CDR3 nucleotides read TGTGCCAGTAGTAATCGGACGGCGAACACTGAAGCTTTCTTT.